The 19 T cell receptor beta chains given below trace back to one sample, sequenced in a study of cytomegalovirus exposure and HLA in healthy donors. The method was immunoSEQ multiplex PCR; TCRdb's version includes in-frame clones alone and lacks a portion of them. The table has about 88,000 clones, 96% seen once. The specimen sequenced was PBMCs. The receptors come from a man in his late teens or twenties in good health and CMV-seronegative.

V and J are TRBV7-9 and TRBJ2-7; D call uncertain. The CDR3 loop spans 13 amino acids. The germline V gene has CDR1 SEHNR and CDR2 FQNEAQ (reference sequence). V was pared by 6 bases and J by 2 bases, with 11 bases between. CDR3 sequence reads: CASSPGKTYEQYF. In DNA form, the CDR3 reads TGTGCCAGCAGTCCAGGAAAGACCTACGAGCAGTACTTC.

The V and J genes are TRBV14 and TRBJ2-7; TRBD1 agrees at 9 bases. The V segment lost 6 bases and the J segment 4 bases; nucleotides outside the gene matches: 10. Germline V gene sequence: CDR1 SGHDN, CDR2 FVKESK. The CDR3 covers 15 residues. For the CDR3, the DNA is TGTGCCAGCAGGCCGACCGGGACAGGGATTTACGAGCAGTACTTC. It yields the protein CASRPTGTGIYEQYF.

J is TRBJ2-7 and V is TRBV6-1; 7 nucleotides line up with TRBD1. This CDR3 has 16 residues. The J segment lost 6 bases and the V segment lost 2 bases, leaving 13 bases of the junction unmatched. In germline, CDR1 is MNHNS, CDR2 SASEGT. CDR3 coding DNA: TGTGCCAGCAGTGAAAGGTGGAGACAGGGACCTACCGAGCAGTACTTC. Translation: CASSERWRQGPTEQYF.

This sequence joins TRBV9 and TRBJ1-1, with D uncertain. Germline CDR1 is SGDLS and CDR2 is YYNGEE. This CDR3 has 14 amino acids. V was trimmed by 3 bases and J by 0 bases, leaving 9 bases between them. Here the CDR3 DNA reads TGTGCCAGCAGCGATGGCAGTTTGAACACTGAAGCTTTCTTT. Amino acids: CASSDGSLNTEAFF.

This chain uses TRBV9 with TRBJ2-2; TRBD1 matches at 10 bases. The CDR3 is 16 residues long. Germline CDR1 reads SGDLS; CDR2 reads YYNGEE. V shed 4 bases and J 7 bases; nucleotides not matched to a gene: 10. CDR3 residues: CASSPMTGGRFGELFF. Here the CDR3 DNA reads TGTGCCAGCAGCCCCATGACAGGGGGCCGGTTCGGGGAGCTGTTTTTT.

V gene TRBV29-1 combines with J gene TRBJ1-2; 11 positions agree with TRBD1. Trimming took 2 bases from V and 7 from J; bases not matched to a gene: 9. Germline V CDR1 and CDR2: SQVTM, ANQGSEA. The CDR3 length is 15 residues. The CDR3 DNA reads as TGCAGCGTTGAATTTTTGGACAGGGGGCTCCTTGGCTACACCTTC. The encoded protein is CSVEFLDRGLLGYTF.

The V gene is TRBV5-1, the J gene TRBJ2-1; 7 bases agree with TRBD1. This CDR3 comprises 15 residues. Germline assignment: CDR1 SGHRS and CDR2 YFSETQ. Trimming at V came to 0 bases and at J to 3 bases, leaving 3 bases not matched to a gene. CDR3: CASSLVRDSYNEQFF. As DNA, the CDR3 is TGCGCCAGCAGCTTGGTCCGGGACAGCTACAATGAGCAGTTCTTC.

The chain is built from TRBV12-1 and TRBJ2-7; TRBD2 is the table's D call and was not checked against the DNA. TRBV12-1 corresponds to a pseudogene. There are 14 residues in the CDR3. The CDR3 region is CASSGLALSYEQYV. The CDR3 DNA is TGTGCCAGCAGCGGCCTAGCGCTTTCCTACGAGCAGTACGTC.

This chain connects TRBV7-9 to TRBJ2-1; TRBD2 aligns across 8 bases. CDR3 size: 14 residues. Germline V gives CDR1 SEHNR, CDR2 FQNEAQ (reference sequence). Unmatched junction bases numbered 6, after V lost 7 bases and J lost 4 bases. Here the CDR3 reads CASISLAVYNEQFF. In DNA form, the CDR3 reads TGTGCCAGCATCTCACTAGCGGTATACAATGAGCAGTTCTTC.

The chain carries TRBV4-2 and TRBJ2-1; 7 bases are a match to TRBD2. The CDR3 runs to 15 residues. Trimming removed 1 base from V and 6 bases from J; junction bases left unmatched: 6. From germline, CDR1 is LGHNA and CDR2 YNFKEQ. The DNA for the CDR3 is TGTGCCAGCAGCCAAGCCCGGGGGGTCAGCAATGAGCAGTTCTTC. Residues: CASSQARGVSNEQFF.

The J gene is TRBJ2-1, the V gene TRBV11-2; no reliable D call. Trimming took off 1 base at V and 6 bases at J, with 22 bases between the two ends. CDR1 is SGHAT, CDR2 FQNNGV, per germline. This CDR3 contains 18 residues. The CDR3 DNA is TGTGCCAGCAGCTTAGTGTCGCCATCCGGATCCAGGTCCAATGAGCAGTTCTTC. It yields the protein CASSLVSPSGSRSNEQFF.

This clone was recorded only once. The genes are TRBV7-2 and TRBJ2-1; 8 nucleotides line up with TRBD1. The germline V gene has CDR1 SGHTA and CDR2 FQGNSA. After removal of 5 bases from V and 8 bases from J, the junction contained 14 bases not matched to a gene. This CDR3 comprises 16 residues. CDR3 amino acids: CASSVTRTGSVYEQFF. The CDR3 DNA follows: TGTGCCAGCAGCGTAACTCGGACAGGGTCTGTATATGAGCAGTTCTTC.

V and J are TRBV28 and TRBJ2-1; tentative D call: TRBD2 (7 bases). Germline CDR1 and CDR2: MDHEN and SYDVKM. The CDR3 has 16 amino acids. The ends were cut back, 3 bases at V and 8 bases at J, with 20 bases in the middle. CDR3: CASSLFSTGGSHEQFF. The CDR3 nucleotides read TGTGCCAGCAGTTTGTTCTCGACAGGCGGGAGCCATGAGCAGTTCTTC.

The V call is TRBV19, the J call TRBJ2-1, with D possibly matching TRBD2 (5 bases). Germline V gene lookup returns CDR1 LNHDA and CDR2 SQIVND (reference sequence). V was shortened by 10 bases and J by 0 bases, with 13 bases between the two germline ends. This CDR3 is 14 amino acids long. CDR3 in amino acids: CATGLRASYNEQFF. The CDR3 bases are TGTGCCACTGGATTGAGGGCCTCCTACAATGAGCAGTTCTTC.

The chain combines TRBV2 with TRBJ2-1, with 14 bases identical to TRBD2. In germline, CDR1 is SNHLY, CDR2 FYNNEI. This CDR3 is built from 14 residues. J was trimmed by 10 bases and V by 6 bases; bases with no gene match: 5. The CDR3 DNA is TGTGCCAGCAGGGGGACTAGCGGGAGCGGAGAGCAGTTCTTC. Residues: CASRGTSGSGEQFF.

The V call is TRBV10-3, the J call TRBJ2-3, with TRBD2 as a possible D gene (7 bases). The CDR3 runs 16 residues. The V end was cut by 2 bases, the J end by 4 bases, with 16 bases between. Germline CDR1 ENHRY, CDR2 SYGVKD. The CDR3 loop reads CAISEGKGGGPDTQYF. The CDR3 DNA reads TGTGCCATCAGTGAGGGTAAAGGGGGAGGGCCAGATACGCAGTATTTT.

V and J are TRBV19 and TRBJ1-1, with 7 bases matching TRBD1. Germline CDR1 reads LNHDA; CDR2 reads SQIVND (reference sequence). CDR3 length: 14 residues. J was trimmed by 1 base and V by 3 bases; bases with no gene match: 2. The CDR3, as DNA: TGTGCCAGTAGTATGACAGGGCAGAACACTGAAGCTTTCTTT. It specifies CASSMTGQNTEAFF.

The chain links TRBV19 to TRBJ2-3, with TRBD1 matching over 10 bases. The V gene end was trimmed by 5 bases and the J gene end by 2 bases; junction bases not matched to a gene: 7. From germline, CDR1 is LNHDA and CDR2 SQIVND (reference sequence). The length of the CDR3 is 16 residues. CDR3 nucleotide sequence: TGTGCCAGTAGTCCTACGGACAGGGGGTACACAGATACGCAGTATTTT. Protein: CASSPTDRGYTDTQYF.

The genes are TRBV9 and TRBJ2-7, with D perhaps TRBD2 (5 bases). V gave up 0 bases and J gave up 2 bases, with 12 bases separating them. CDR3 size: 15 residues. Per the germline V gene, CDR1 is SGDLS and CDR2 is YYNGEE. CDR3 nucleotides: TGTGCCAGCAGCGTAGAAGCCGGGGTGGCCTACGAGCAGTACTTC. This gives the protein CASSVEAGVAYEQYF. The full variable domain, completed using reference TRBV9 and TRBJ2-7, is DSGVTQTPKHLITATGQRVTLRCSPRSGDLSVYWYQQSLDQGLQFLIQYYNGEERAKGNILERFSAQQFPDLHSELNLSSLELGDSALYFCASSVEAGVAYEQYFGPGTRLTVT.